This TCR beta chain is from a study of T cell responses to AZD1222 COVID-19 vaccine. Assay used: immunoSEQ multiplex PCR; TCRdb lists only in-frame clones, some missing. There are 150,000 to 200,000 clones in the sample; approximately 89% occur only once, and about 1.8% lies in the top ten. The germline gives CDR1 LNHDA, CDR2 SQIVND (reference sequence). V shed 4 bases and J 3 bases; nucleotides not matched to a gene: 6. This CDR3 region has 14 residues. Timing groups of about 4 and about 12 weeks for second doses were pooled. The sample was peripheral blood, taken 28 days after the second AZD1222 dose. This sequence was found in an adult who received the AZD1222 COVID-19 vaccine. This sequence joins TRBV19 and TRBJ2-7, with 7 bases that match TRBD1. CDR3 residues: CASSNPGQNYEQYF. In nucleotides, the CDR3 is TGTGCCAGTAGTAATCCGGGACAGAACTACGAGCAGTACTTC. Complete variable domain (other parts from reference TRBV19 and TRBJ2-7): DGGITQSPKYLFRKEGQNVTLSCEQNLNHDAMYWYRQDPGQGLRLIYYSQIVNDFQKGDIAEGYSVSREKKESFPLTVTSAQKNPTAFYLCASSNPGQNYEQYFGPGTRLTVT.